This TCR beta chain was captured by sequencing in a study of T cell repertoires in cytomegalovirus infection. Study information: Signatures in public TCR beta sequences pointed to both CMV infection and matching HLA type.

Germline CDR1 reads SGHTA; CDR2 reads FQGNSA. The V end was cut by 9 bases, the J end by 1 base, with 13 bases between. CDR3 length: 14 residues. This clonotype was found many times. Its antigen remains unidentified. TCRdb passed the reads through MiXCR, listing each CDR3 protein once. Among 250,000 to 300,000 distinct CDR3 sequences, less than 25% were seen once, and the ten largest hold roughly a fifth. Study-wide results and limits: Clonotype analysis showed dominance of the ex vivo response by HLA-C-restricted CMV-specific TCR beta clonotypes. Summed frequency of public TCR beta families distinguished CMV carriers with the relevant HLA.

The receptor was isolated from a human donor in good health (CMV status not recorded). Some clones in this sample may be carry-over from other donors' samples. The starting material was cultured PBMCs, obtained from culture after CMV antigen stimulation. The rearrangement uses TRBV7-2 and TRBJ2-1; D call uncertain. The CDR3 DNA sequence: TGTGCCAGTACCGAAAAGAAATCCTACAATGAGCAGTTCTTC. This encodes CASTEKKSYNEQFF.